This T cell receptor beta chain derives from a study of identifying expanded T cells in peripheral blood. Germline V gene data show CDR1 as MNHEY and CDR2 as SMNVEV (reference sequence). With V trimmed by 5 bases and J by 1 base, 16 bases remained unmatched. The CDR3 runs 19 residues. The protocol was immunoSEQ multiplex PCR, while the TCRdb copy is restricted to in-frame clones and leaves out a portion. This sample has 90,000 to 100,000 clones, with roughly 86% found just once. During the collection period, no donor immune events like infections were recorded. This clone was seen once. Antigen: not known. Findings of the study overall: Across healthy donors, higher total template counts meant significantly greater approximately two-week count variance.

Material: blood. This clonotype was sampled from a person aged 18 to 75 in good health. V gene TRBV27 combines with J gene TRBJ2-2; 7 bases fit TRBD2. The CDR3 bases are TGTGCCAGCAGTCCTACTAGCGTAGACCACTGGGGGAACACCGGGGAGCTGTTTTTT. Its translation: CASSPTSVDHWGNTGELFF.